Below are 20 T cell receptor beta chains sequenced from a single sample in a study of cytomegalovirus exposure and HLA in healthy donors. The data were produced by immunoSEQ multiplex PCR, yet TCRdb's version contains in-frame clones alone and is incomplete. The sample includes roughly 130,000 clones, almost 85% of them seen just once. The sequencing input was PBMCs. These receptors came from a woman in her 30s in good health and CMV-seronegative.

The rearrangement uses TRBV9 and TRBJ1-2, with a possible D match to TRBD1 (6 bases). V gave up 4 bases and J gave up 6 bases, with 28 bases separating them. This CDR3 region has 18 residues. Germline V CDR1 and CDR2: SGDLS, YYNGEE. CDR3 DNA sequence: TGTGCCAGCAGCCCGAGCCCAGACGGATACAGGGAACTCAATGGCTACACCTTC. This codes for CASSPSPDGYRELNGYTF.

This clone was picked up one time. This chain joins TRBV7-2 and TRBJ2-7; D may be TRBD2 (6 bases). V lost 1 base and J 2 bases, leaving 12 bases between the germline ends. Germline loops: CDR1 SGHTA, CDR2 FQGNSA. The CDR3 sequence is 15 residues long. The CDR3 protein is CASSLGGTATYEQYF. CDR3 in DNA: TGTGCCAGCAGCTTAGGCGGGACCGCAACCTACGAGCAGTACTTC.

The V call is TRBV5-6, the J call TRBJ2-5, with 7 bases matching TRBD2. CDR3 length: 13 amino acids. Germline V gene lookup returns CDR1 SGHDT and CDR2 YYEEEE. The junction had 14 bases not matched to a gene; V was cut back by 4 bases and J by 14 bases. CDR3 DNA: TGTGCCAGCAGCCCCCGTATGGGTAGCGGGCCTTACTTC. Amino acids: CASSPRMGSGPYF.

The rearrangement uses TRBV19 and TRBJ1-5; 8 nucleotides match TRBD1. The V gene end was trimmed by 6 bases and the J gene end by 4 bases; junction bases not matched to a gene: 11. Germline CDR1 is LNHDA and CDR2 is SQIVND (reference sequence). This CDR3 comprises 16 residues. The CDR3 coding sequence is TGTGCCAGTAGCCGACAGACAGGGGAAGGAAATCAGCCCCAGCATTTT. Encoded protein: CASSRQTGEGNQPQHF.

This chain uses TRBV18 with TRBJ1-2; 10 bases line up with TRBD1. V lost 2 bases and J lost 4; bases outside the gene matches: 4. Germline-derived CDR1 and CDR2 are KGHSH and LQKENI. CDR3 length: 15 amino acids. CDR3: CASSPSGTGVYGYTF. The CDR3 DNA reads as TGTGCCAGCTCACCATCCGGGACAGGGGTCTATGGCTACACCTTC.

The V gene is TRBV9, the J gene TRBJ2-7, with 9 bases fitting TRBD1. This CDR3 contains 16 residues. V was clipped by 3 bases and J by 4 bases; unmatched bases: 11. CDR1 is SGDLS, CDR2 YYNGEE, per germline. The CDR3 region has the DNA TGTGCCAGCAGCGCGGGACAGGGCGGTTTTAAGTACGAGCAGTACTTC. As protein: CASSAGQGGFKYEQYF. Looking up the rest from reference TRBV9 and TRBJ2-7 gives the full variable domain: DSGVTQTPKHLITATGQRVTLRCSPRSGDLSVYWYQQSLDQGLQFLIQYYNGEERAKGNILERFSAQQFPDLHSELNLSSLELGDSALYFCASSAGQGGFKYEQYFGPGTRLTVT.

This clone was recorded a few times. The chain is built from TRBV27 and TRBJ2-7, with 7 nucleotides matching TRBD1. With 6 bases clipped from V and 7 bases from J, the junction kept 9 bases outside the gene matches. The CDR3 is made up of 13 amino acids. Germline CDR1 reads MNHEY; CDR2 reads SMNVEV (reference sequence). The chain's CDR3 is CASRMVLDREQYF. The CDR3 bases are TGTGCCAGCAGGATGGTCCTGGACAGGGAGCAGTACTTC.

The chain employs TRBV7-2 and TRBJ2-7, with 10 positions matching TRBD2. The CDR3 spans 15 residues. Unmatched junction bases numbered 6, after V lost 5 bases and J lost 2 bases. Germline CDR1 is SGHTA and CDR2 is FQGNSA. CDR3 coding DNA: TGTGCCAGCAGCGCTAGCGGGGGCCAAACCTACGAGCAGTACTTC. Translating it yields CASSASGGQTYEQYF. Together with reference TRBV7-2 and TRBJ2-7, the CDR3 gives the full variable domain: GAGVSQSPSNKVTEKGKDVELRCDPISGHTALYWYRQSLGQGLEFLIYFQGNSAPDKSGLPSDRFSAERTGGSVSTLTIQRTQQEDSAVYLCASSASGGQTYEQYFGPGTRLTVT.

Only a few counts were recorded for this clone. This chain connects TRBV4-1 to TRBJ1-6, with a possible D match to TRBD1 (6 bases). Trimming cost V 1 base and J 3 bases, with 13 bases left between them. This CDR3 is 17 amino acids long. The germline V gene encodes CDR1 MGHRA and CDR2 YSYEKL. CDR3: CASSQAANRDYNSPLHF. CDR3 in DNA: TGCGCCAGCAGCCAAGCGGCGAACAGGGACTATAATTCACCCCTCCACTTT.

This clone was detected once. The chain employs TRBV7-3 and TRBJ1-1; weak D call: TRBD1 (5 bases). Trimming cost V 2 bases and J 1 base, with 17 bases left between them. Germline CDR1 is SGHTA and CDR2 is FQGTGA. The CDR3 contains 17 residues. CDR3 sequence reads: CASSLLRREVGNTEAFF. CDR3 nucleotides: TGTGCCAGCAGCTTATTACGCAGGGAAGTGGGGAACACTGAAGCTTTCTTT.

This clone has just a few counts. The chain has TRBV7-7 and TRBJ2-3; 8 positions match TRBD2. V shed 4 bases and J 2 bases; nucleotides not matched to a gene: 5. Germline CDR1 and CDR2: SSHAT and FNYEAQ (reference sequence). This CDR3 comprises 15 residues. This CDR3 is CASSSGTRHTDTQYF. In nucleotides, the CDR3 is TGTGCCAGCAGCTCCGGGACTAGACACACAGATACGCAGTATTTT.

CDR3 coding DNA: TGTGCCAGCAGCTCTACCTACGAGCAGTACTTC. It encodes CASSSTYEQYF. V usage is TRBV11-3 and J usage is TRBJ2-7; D remains ambiguous. In germline, CDR1 is SGHNT, CDR2 YENEEA. This CDR3 is built from 11 residues. V lost 4 bases and J lost 2, with 3 bases in between.

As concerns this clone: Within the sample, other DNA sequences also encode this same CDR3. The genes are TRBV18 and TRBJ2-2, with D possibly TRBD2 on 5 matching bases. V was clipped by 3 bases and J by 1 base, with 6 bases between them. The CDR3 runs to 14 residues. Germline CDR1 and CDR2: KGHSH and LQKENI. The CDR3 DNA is TGTGCCAGCTCACCTGGACTGAACACCGGGGAGCTGTTTTTT. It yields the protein CASSPGLNTGELFF.

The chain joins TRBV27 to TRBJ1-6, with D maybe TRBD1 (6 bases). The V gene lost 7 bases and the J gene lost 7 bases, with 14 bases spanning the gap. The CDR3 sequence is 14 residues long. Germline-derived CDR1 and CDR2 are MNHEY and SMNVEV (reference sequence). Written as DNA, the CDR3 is TGTGCCAGCACCAATACAGGGTACAATTCACCCCTCCACTTT. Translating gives CASTNTGYNSPLHF.

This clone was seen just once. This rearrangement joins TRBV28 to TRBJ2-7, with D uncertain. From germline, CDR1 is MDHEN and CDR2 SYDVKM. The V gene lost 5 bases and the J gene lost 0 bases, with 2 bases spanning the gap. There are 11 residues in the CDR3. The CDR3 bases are TGTGCCAGCAGTCACTCCTACGAGCAGTACTTC. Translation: CASSHSYEQYF.

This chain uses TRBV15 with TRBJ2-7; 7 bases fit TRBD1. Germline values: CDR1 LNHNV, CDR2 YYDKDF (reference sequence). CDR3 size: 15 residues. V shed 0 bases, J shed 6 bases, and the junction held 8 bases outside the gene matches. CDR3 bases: TGTGCCACCAGCAGAGATTACCGACAGGGTGGCGAGCAGTACTTC. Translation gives CATSRDYRQGGEQYF.

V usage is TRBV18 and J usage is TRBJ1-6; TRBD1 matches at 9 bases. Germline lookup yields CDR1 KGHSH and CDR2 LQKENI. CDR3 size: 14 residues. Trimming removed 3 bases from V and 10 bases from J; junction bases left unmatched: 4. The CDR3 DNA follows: TGTGCCAGCTCACCGGAGGGACAGGGATCACCCCTCCACTTT. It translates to CASSPEGQGSPLHF.

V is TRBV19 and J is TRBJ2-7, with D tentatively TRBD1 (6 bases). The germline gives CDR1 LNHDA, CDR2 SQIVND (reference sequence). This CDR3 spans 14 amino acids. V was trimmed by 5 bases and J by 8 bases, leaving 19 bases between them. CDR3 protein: CASSPTGTPSKQYF. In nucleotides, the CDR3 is TGTGCCAGTAGTCCTACCGGGACACCCTCAAAGCAGTACTTC.

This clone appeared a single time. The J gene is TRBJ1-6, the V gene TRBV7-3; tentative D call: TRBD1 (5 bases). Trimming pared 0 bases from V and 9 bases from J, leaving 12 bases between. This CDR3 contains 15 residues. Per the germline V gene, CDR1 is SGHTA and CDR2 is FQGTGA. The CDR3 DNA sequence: TGTGCCAGCAGCTTAACTGGGGGGTTAGCTTCACCCCTCCACTTT. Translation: CASSLTGGLASPLHF.

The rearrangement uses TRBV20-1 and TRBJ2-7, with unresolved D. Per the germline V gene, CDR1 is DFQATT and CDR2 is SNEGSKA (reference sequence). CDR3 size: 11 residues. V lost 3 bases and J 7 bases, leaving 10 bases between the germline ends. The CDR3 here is CSASMASEQYF. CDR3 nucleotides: TGCAGTGCTAGTATGGCCTCGGAGCAGTACTTC.